This TCR beta chain is from a study of CD8 T cells in ankylosing spondylitis. General observations from the study: Apparently characteristic of ankylosing spondylitis blood was a TCR beta motif (eight highly homologous variants).

The CDR3 sequence is 15 residues long. The V gene lost 4 bases and the J gene lost 0 bases, with 11 bases spanning the gap. CDR1 and CDR2 (germline): MNHNS, SASEGT. Quantitative barcoded 5'-RACE was used to prepare TCR beta libraries. Each CDR3 protein is one row after TCRdb ran MiXCR on the 5' RACE reads. The sample contains around 130,000 distinct CDR3 sequences, approximately 6.8% of which appear only once. This clonotype was observed many times. Its antigen is unknown. The source is a male donor with ankylosing spondylitis or in good health (not recorded which). The material sequenced was blood, either unsorted or a sorted T cell fraction (not recorded which). The chain employs TRBV6-1 and TRBJ2-3; D is undetermined. In DNA form, the CDR3 reads TGTGCCAGCAGTGTATTACCGTCTAGCACAGATACGCAGTATTTT. Protein product: CASSVLPSSTDTQYF.